A few counts support the clone carrying this T cell receptor beta chain. What it binds is unknown. The source of the sample is a study of T cells after yellow fever vaccination. The trim removed 3 bases at V and 4 bases at J, leaving 3 bases unmatched. In germline, CDR1 is ENHRY, CDR2 SYGVKD. The CDR3 has 14 amino acids. The TCR cDNA carried a universal primer site and UMIs from 5'RACE template switching. A single record per CDR3 protein comes from TCRdb applying MiXCR to the 5' RACE reads. Of fewer than 650,000 distinct CDR3 sequences in the sample, 20% to 25% were seen once. Study findings and constraints: Subsequent booster samples again held most clones from primary vaccination (less than 98% CD4, just under 90% CD8).

V usage is TRBV10-3 and J usage is TRBJ2-5, with 9 bases lining up with TRBD1. The input for sequencing was PBMCs, taken less than 25 days after the first yellow fever vaccination. This receptor was taken from a man aged 18 to 29 who received the YFV17D yellow fever vaccine. The CDR3: CAISDPGQGETQYF. The CDR3, as DNA: TGTGCCATCAGTGACCCGGGACAGGGAGAGACCCAGTACTTC.